These T cell receptor beta chains were read from a single sample in a study. TCRdb called the 5' RACE reads again in MiXCR, with one record for every CDR3 protein. The sample holds 50,000 to 65,000 distinct CDR3 sequences, more than 20% seen once. Specimen: tumor-infiltrating Tregs sorted from the breast tumor. The receptors stem from a female donor with breast cancer. The CDR3 runs from the conserved cysteine through the conserved F or W. Fields, in order: V gene, clone size, J gene, D gene, CDR3 DNA, CDR3 protein. The D gene is left open where the match is weak. Rows give clone size only sometimes, using once, few, many, or a class for an expanded clone.

>TRBV4-1|.|TRBJ2-1|.
TGCGCCAGCAGCCAGCCCCTAAGGGGTCATGGGCAGTTCTTC
CASSQPLRGHGQFF
>TRBV6-1|.|TRBJ1-2|.
TGTGCCAGCACCGACCTTGGCTATGGCTACACCTTC
CASTDLGYGYTF
>TRBV4-3|.|TRBJ2-4|.
TGCGCCAGCAGACAAGTATGGGAAGTCGAAAACATTCAGTACTTC
CASRQVWEVENIQYF
>TRBV6-1|many|TRBJ1-2|.
TGTGCCAGCAGTGACACCGGGATCTATGGCTACACCTTC
CASSDTGIYGYTF
>TRBV15|.|TRBJ2-1|.
TGTGCCACCAGCAGAGAATTAGCGACTAGGGGGGGGGATGAGCAGTTCTTC
CATSRELATRGGDEQFF
>TRBV20-1|.|TRBJ2-4|.
TGCAGTGCTTACGACAGCTCCAAAAACATTCAGTACTTC
CSAYDSSKNIQYF
>TRBV5-1|.|TRBJ2-3|TRBD2
TGCGCCAGCAGCTTGTCTAGCGGGAGTGCTGCAGATGCGCAGTATTTT
CASSLSSGSAADAQYF
>TRBV7-2|many|TRBJ2-1|TRBD2
TGTGCCAGCAGCTTGGCTAGCGGGAATCGTAATGAGCAGTTCTTC
CASSLASGNRNEQFF
>TRBV5-1|few|TRBJ2-5|TRBD1
TGCGCCAGCTATCAGGGGGCTGGAGAGACCCAGTACTTC
CASYQGAGETQYF
>TRBV5-1|.|TRBJ2-1|TRBD1
TGCGCCAGCAGCTTGGTCGGGACAGCCTACAATGAGCAGTTCTTC
CASSLVGTAYNEQFF
>TRBV20-1|few|TRBJ1-6|.
TGCAGTGCTAGAACACTCCGGGGGGACAATAATTCACCCCTCCACTTT
CSARTLRGDNNSPLHF
>TRBV10-3|.|TRBJ2-7|.
TGTGCTATCAAAGGCAGGGGGGACGAGCAGTACTTC
CAIKGRGDEQYF
>TRBV7-8|once|TRBJ1-6|.
TGTGCCAGCAGCTTAAGGCGAGTGGGAAATAATTCACCCCTCCACTTT
CASSLRRVGNNSPLHF
>TRBV5-3|.|TRBJ1-2|.
TGTGCCAGAAGCCCCGACAGCCTTAACTATGGCTACGTCTTC
CARSPDSLNYGYVF
>TRBV20-1|many|TRBJ1-1|.
TGCAGTGCTAGCGGTTCGAGGGGACTAAACACTGAAGCTTTCTTT
CSASGSRGLNTEAFF
>TRBV20-1|few|TRBJ2-3|.
TGCAGTGCCCTCATGGTATGGGGGTCAAAATCGGCAGATACGCAGTATTTT
CSALMVWGSKSADTQYF
>TRBV6-6|.|TRBJ2-5|.
TGTGCCAGCAGTTACTCGGGGGCGTGGGAGACCCAGTACTTC
CASSYSGAWETQYF
>TRBV28|few|TRBJ2-2|.
TGTGCCAGCAGGGGGCTAGCTGGCGGGGAGCTGTTTTTT
CASRGLAGGELFF
>TRBV12-3/TRBV12-4|many|TRBJ2-1|.
TGTGCCAGCACCTCATCGGTCGAGCAGTTCTTC
CASTSSVEQFF
>TRBV4-3|.|TRBJ2-7|.
TGCGCCAGCAGCCCATCCCCCGGGAACTCCTACGAGCAGTACTTC
CASSPSPGNSYEQYF
>TRBV5-1|many|TRBJ2-5|.
TGCGCCAGCAGCTTTGGGACTTTTCGAGAGACCCAGTACTTC
CASSFGTFRETQYF
>TRBV5-1|few|TRBJ2-7|.
TGCGCCAGCAGCGGCGGGACAGTCCCTACCTACGAGCAGTACTTC
CASSGGTVPTYEQYF
>TRBV20-1|.|TRBJ2-3|.
TGCAGTGCTACGGACACCCGCACAGATACGCAGTATTTT
CSATDTRTDTQYF
>TRBV7-2|.|TRBJ1-1|TRBD1
TGTGCCAGCAGCCCGATAGCCGGGACAGGAGGGGCCGAAGCTTTCTTT
CASSPIAGTGGAEAFF
>TRBV7-2|many|TRBJ2-1|TRBD1
TGTGCCAGCAGCTTTGACAGGGCAAATGAGCAGTTCTTC
CASSFDRANEQFF
>TRBV4-1|many|TRBJ2-2|TRBD2
TGCGCCAGCAGCCTGTTTACCGGGACTACTAACACCGGGGAGCTGTTTTTT
CASSLFTGTTNTGELFF
>TRBV19|many|TRBJ1-2|TRBD1
TGTGCCAGTAGGGACAGGGACAACTATGGCTACACCTTC
CASRDRDNYGYTF
>TRBV29-1|.|TRBJ1-1|.
TGCAGCGCTCACAAGAACACTGAAGCTTTCTTT
CSAHKNTEAFF
>TRBV5-1|few|TRBJ1-1|.
TGCGCCAGCAGCCATCACCCCTTGGACAAGAACACTGAAGCTTTCTTT
CASSHHPLDKNTEAFF
>TRBV5-1|.|TRBJ2-5|.
TGCGCCAGTGCCAGTTCCAGGGATGAGACCCAGTACTTC
CASASSRDETQYF
>TRBV4-3|few|TRBJ2-6|TRBD1
TGCGCCAGCAGCCACCAAAGGGACAGAGCTGGGGCCAACGTCCTGACTTTC
CASSHQRDRAGANVLTF
>TRBV20-1|.|TRBJ1-5|.
TGCAGTGCTAGAGTGGGGGGCTGGGGGCCCCAGCATTTT
CSARVGGWGPQHF
>TRBV19|.|TRBJ2-1|TRBD2
TGTGCCAGTAGTATTCTCTCTCGCGGGGGGGGGTACAATGAGCAGTTCTTC
CASSILSRGGGYNEQFF
>TRBV4-3|few|TRBJ2-1|TRBD2
TGCGCCAGCAGCCAAGTAGCGGGGGGCTATGAGCAGTTCTTC
CASSQVAGGYEQFF
>TRBV7-9|many|TRBJ1-1|TRBD1
TGTGCCAGCAGCTTAGCGAAGGGACAGGGCATCGCTTTCTTT
CASSLAKGQGIAFF
>TRBV6-5|many|TRBJ1-5|TRBD1
TGTGCCAGCAGTAAGGGACAGTCTAGCAATCAGCCCCAGCATTTT
CASSKGQSSNQPQHF
>TRBV6-2/TRBV6-3|.|TRBJ1-5|.
TGTGCCAGCAGTTACTCCGTGGAGGGCCAGCCCCAGCATTTT
CASSYSVEGQPQHF
>TRBV5-5|few|TRBJ1-5|TRBD1
TGTGCCAGCAGCTCGGGGAGGACAGGCGTTGATCAGCCCCAGCATTTT
CASSSGRTGVDQPQHF
>TRBV20-1|few|TRBJ1-2|.
TGCAGTGCTAGTACGGACAGCTATGGCTACACCTTC
CSASTDSYGYTF
>TRBV5-4|.|TRBJ1-2|TRBD1
TGTGCCAGCAGCTCCGGGACAGAAGCTAACTATGGCTACACCTTC
CASSSGTEANYGYTF
>TRBV20-1|.|TRBJ1-1|.
TGCAGTGCAGTAAGGAGAGGCACTGAAGCTTTCTTT
CSAVRRGTEAFF
>TRBV7-9|few|TRBJ1-2|.
TGTGCCAGCAGCTTACCCCACCACTATGGCTACACCTTC
CASSLPHHYGYTF